These T cell receptor beta chains were read from a single sample in a study of Graves' ophthalmopathy and Graves' hyperthyroidism. TCRdb passed the multiplex PCR reads through MiXCR, listing each CDR3 protein once. This table has roughly 400,000 distinct CDR3 sequences, approximately 15% appearing once. The sequenced material came from peripheral blood. The receptors shown here come from a woman in her late teens or twenties with stable Graves' hyperthyroidism. Both conserved end residues are part of each CDR3. D genes are given only for firm matches. Where a row states a size, it is once, few, many or the class of an expanded clone; other rows omit it.

j_gene: TRBJ1-1; v_gene: TRBV20-1; abundance: many; d_gene: NA; CDR3nt: TGCAGTGCTAGAGGGATTAGACAGGTGAACACTGAAGCTTTCTTT; CDR3aa: CSARGIRQVNTEAFF
j_gene: TRBJ1-1; v_gene: TRBV9; abundance: few; d_gene: NA; CDR3nt: TGTGCCAGCAGCGTAGCTTGGAGGGGGACTGAAGCTTTCTTT; CDR3aa: CASSVAWRGTEAFF
j_gene: TRBJ1-1; v_gene: TRBV19; abundance: many; d_gene: TRBD1; CDR3nt: TGTGCCAGTAGCCTCCCAGGGGGATCTGAAGCTTTCTTT; CDR3aa: CASSLPGGSEAFF
j_gene: TRBJ1-1; v_gene: TRBV6-1; abundance: NA; d_gene: TRBD1; CDR3nt: TGTGCCAGCAGTGTGGACAGGGCCCACACTGAAGCTTTCTTT; CDR3aa: CASSVDRAHTEAFF
j_gene: TRBJ2-7; v_gene: TRBV11-2; abundance: many; d_gene: NA; CDR3nt: TGTGCCAGCAGCTTAGATCCCACAGGGTACGAGCAGTACTTC; CDR3aa: CASSLDPTGYEQYF
j_gene: TRBJ2-2; v_gene: TRBV5-1; abundance: few; d_gene: NA; CDR3nt: TGCGCCAGCAGCTTCGGAGACGGGGAGCTGTTTTTT; CDR3aa: CASSFGDGELFF
j_gene: TRBJ2-7; v_gene: TRBV6-1; abundance: many; d_gene: NA; CDR3nt: TGTGCCAGCAGTGAGGGCGCAAACTACGAGCAGTACTTC; CDR3aa: CASSEGANYEQYF
j_gene: TRBJ2-7; v_gene: TRBV19; abundance: NA; d_gene: NA; CDR3nt: TGTGCCAGTAGTATAACAGGGCTCTCCTACGAGCAGTACTTC; CDR3aa: CASSITGLSYEQYF
j_gene: TRBJ2-5; v_gene: TRBV12-3/TRBV12-4; abundance: many; d_gene: NA; CDR3nt: TGTGCCAGCAGTTTAGGCTATCCCCTAGGGTCGACCCAGTACTTC; CDR3aa: CASSLGYPLGSTQYF
j_gene: TRBJ2-7; v_gene: TRBV4-2; abundance: NA; d_gene: TRBD2; CDR3nt: TGTGCCAGCAGCCAAGATTTCGGCTTCGTCACAGCGGGGGGAAGCTACGAGCAGTACTTC; CDR3aa: CASSQDFGFVTAGGSYEQYF
j_gene: TRBJ2-7; v_gene: TRBV9; abundance: many; d_gene: NA; CDR3nt: TGTGCCAGCTCTGGGGGTGGGCACGAGCAGTACTTC; CDR3aa: CASSGGGHEQYF
j_gene: TRBJ1-2; v_gene: TRBV14; abundance: many; d_gene: NA; CDR3nt: TGTGCCAGCAGCCACGGGGATGAGTCCTATGGCTACACCTTC; CDR3aa: CASSHGDESYGYTF
j_gene: TRBJ1-2; v_gene: TRBV2; abundance: many; d_gene: TRBD1; CDR3nt: TGTGCCATTACCCGGACAGGGGGCAACTATGGCTACACCTTC; CDR3aa: CAITRTGGNYGYTF
j_gene: TRBJ1-5; v_gene: TRBV6-2/TRBV6-3; abundance: many; d_gene: NA; CDR3nt: TGTGCCAGCACTTCGACTCCTGGGGTGCCCCAGCATTTT; CDR3aa: CASTSTPGVPQHF
j_gene: TRBJ2-7; v_gene: TRBV7-8; abundance: many; d_gene: TRBD2; CDR3nt: TGTGCCAGCAGCCCTCGGGGTCTCGCGGGGGGGCGGGAGCAGTACTTC; CDR3aa: CASSPRGLAGGREQYF
j_gene: TRBJ1-2; v_gene: TRBV25-1; abundance: many; d_gene: NA; CDR3nt: TGTGCCAGCAGTGAATACCGGGGATCCTATGGCTACACCTTC; CDR3aa: CASSEYRGSYGYTF
j_gene: TRBJ2-6; v_gene: TRBV12-3/TRBV12-4; abundance: many; d_gene: NA; CDR3nt: TGTGCCAGCAGTTCCCCCCTAGCTGGAATTACCTCTGGGGCCAACGTCCTGACTTTC; CDR3aa: CASSSPLAGITSGANVLTF
j_gene: TRBJ1-2; v_gene: TRBV7-8; abundance: many; d_gene: NA; CDR3nt: TGTGCCAGCAGCTCCCCGCGGGGGTTGTCAGGGCCCTATGGCTACACCTTC; CDR3aa: CASSSPRGLSGPYGYTF
j_gene: TRBJ1-2; v_gene: TRBV7-9; abundance: few; d_gene: NA; CDR3nt: TGTGCCAGCAACCAGATCTCCCAGCCGGGCGATGGCTACACCTTC; CDR3aa: CASNQISQPGDGYTF
j_gene: TRBJ1-1; v_gene: TRBV6-1; abundance: many; d_gene: NA; CDR3nt: TGTGCCAGCAGTGATTGGCGGTTCCCTTTATGGACTGAAGCTTTCTTT; CDR3aa: CASSDWRFPLWTEAFF
j_gene: TRBJ2-5; v_gene: TRBV15; abundance: many; d_gene: NA; CDR3nt: TGTGCCACCAGCAGAGAGCTCCAGCGGGAGACCCAGTACTTC; CDR3aa: CATSRELQRETQYF
j_gene: TRBJ1-5; v_gene: TRBV24-1; abundance: many; d_gene: NA; CDR3nt: TGTGCCACCAGTGTCGACAATCAGCCCCAGCATTTT; CDR3aa: CATSVDNQPQHF
j_gene: TRBJ1-2; v_gene: TRBV11-1; abundance: many; d_gene: NA; CDR3nt: TGTGCCAGCAGCTTAGGGCGGATTGACGCTAACTATGGCTACACCTTC; CDR3aa: CASSLGRIDANYGYTF
j_gene: TRBJ2-7; v_gene: TRBV6-2/TRBV6-3; abundance: NA; d_gene: NA; CDR3nt: TGTGCCAGCAGTTACTCGGGGCCTCTCTACGAGCAGTACTTC; CDR3aa: CASSYSGPLYEQYF
j_gene: TRBJ1-1; v_gene: TRBV7-8; abundance: many; d_gene: NA; CDR3nt: TGTGCCAGCAGCCGAGGTCGAAGGGATTTGAGGACTGAAGCTTTCTTT; CDR3aa: CASSRGRRDLRTEAFF
j_gene: TRBJ2-4; v_gene: TRBV13; abundance: many; d_gene: NA; CDR3nt: TGTGCCAGCAGCCGCAGGGTAGCCAAAAACATTCAGTACTTC; CDR3aa: CASSRRVAKNIQYF
j_gene: TRBJ1-1; v_gene: TRBV11-2; abundance: NA; d_gene: TRBD1; CDR3nt: TGTGCCAGCAGGCTACAGGGGGCGCTGAACACTGAAGCTTTCTTT; CDR3aa: CASRLQGALNTEAFF
j_gene: TRBJ1-1; v_gene: TRBV6-1; abundance: NA; d_gene: NA; CDR3nt: TGTGCCAGCAGTGGCAGGGAATCGTCTGAAGCTTTCTTT; CDR3aa: CASSGRESSEAFF
j_gene: TRBJ2-4; v_gene: TRBV13; abundance: few; d_gene: TRBD1; CDR3nt: TGTGCCAGCAGCTTGGGACAGGGCATAAACATTCAGTACTTC; CDR3aa: CASSLGQGINIQYF
j_gene: TRBJ2-7; v_gene: TRBV29-1; abundance: many; d_gene: NA; CDR3nt: TGCAGCGTCGGGGAACTAAACTACGAGCAGTACTTC; CDR3aa: CSVGELNYEQYF
j_gene: TRBJ1-6; v_gene: TRBV12-3/TRBV12-4; abundance: few; d_gene: NA; CDR3nt: TGTGCCAGCAGGGGCCCCAGCGTACATTCACCCCTCCACTTT; CDR3aa: CASRGPSVHSPLHF
j_gene: TRBJ1-1; v_gene: TRBV28; abundance: NA; d_gene: TRBD1; CDR3nt: TGTGCCAGCAGGGACAGGGGAGGGACCACTGAAGCTTTCTTT; CDR3aa: CASRDRGGTTEAFF
j_gene: TRBJ1-2; v_gene: TRBV12-3/TRBV12-4; abundance: many; d_gene: NA; CDR3nt: TGTGCCAGCAGTCGGGACGGCTATGGCTACACCTTC; CDR3aa: CASSRDGYGYTF
j_gene: TRBJ2-5; v_gene: TRBV2; abundance: many; d_gene: TRBD2; CDR3nt: TGTGCCAGCAGTGAAGTTGACGGGACTAGTGAGACCCAGTACTTC; CDR3aa: CASSEVDGTSETQYF